This T cell receptor beta chain was found in a study of T cells after yellow fever vaccination. TCRdb passed the 5' RACE reads through MiXCR, listing each CDR3 protein once. The top ten hold 20% to 25% of the sample, which has around 300,000 distinct CDR3 sequences, about 4% seen once. V lost 6 bases to trimming and J lost 4 bases; unmatched junction nucleotides: 11. The CDR3 extends over 16 amino acids. The germline V gene has CDR1 SGHVS and CDR2 FNYEAQ. Source: PBMCs, taken 5 days after the yellow fever booster vaccination. The clonotype was recovered from a man younger than 35 who received the YFV17D yellow fever vaccine. The gene calls are TRBV7-6 and TRBJ1-1; 10 bases map to TRBD1. The CDR3 sequence: CASSASLRDRGTEAFF. The CDR3 nucleotides read TGTGCCAGCAGTGCCTCTCTGAGGGACAGGGGCACTGAAGCTTTCTTT.